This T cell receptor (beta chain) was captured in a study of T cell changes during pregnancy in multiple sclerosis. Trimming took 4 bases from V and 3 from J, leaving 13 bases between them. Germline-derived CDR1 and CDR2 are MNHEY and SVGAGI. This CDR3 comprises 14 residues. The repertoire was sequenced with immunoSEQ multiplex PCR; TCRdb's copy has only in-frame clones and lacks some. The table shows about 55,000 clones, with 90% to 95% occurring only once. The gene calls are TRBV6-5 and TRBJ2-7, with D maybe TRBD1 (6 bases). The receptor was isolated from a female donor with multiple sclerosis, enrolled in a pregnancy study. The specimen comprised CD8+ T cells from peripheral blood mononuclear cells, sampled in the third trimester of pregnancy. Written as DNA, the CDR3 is TGTGCCAGCAGTTTTACAGGGCACGACTACGAGCAGTACTTC. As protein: CASSFTGHDYEQYF.